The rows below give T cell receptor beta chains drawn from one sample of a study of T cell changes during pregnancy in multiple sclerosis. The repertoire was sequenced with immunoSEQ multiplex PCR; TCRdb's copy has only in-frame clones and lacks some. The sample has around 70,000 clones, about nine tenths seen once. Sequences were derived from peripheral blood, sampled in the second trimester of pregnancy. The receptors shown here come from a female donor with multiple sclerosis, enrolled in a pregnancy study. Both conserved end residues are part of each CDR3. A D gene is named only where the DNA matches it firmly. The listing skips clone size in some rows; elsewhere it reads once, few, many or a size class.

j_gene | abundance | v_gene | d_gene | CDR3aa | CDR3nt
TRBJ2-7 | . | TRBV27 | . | CASSFDGGINYEQYF | TGTGCCAGCAGTTTCGATGGGGGCATAAACTACGAGCAGTACTTC
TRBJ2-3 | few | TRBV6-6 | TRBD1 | CASSYTTGGGTDTQYF | TGTGCCAGCAGTTACACGACAGGGGGCGGCACAGATACGCAGTATTTT
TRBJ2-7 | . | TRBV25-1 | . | CASTERRGTYEQYF | TGTGCCAGCACCGAAAGACGGGGGACCTACGAGCAGTACTTC
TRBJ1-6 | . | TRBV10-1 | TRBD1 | CASSDFLGQGACSPLHF | TGCGCCAGCAGTGACTTTCTGGGACAGGGGGCTTGTTCACCCCTCCACTTT
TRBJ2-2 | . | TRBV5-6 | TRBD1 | CASSLDRGGGELFF | TGTGCCAGCAGCCTGGACAGGGGTGGCGGGGAGCTGTTTTTT
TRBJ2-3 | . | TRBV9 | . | CASSVEAAHTDTQYF | TGTGCCAGCAGCGTAGAAGCGGCTCACACAGATACGCAGTATTTT
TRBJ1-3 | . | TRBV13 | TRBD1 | CASSYRGSSGNTIYF | TGTGCCAGCAGTTACAGGGGGAGCTCTGGAAACACCATATATTTT
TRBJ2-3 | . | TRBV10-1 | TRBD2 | CASSRIERRGGLTDTQYF | TGCGCCAGCAGTCGAATAGAGCGGCGGGGGGGCCTCACAGATACGCAGTATTTT
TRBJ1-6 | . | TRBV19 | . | CASSILQGGNSPLHF | TGTGCCAGTAGTATCCTCCAGGGTGGTAATTCACCCCTCCACTTT
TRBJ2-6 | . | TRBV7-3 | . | CASSKGGSGANVLTF | TGTGCCAGCAGCAAGGGGGGGTCCGGGGCCAACGTCCTGACTTTC
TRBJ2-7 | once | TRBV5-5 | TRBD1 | CASTLDRNDEQYF | TGTGCCAGCACTCTGGACAGGAATGACGAGCAGTACTTC
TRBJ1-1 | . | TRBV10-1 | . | CASTSTQKRGRNTEAFF | TGCGCCAGCACCTCGACCCAAAAAAGGGGCAGGAACACTGAAGCTTTCTTT
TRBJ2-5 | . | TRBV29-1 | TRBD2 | CSVSLAGPQETQYF | TGCAGCGTCTCCTTAGCGGGGCCCCAAGAGACCCAGTACTTC
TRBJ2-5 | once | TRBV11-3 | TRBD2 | CASSLGREMGTQYF | TGTGCCAGCAGCTTAGGGCGGGAGATGGGGACCCAGTACTTC
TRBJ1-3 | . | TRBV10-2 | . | CASKEGGQVLGNTIYF | TGCGCCAGCAAGGAGGGGGGGCAAGTACTAGGAAACACCATATATTTT
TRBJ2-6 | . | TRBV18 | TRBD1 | CASSPLSGQGASGANVLTF | TGTGCCAGCTCACCACTGTCAGGACAGGGGGCTTCAGGGGCCAACGTCCTGACTTTC
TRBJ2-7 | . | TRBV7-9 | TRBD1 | CASSFFVQGLRGEQYF | TGTGCCAGCAGCTTCTTTGTACAGGGGTTGAGGGGGGAGCAGTACTTC
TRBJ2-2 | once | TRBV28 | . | CASRGQIAGELFF | TGTGCCAGCAGGGGCCAAATTGCCGGGGAGCTGTTTTTT
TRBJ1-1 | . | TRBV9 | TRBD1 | CASSVVSAGQGAEAFF | TGTGCCAGCAGCGTAGTTTCTGCTGGACAGGGGGCTGAAGCTTTCTTT
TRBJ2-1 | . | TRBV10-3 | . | CAISPGGGLTGEQFF | TGTGCCATCAGCCCCGGCGGCGGTCTGACGGGTGAGCAGTTCTTC
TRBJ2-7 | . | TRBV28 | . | CASRAPGYEQYF | TGTGCCAGCCGAGCCCCAGGGTACGAGCAGTACTTC
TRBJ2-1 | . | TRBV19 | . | CASTSTLGMPSYNEQFF | TGTGCCAGTACCTCAACTCTAGGTATGCCCTCCTACAATGAGCAGTTCTTC
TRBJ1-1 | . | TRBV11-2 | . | CASSLEYMAGLRSTEAFF | TGTGCCAGCAGCTTAGAATATATGGCAGGGTTAAGGAGCACTGAAGCTTTCTTT
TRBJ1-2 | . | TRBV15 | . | CATSRDKGHHYGYTF | TGTGCCACCAGCAGGGACAAGGGACACCACTATGGCTACACCTTC
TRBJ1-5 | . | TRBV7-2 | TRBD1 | CASSPTGGRQPQHF | TGTGCCAGCAGTCCGACAGGGGGCCGTCAGCCCCAGCATTTT
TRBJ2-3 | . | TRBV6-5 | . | CASSYYGDSTDTQYF | TGTGCCAGCAGTTACTACGGGGATAGCACAGATACGCAGTATTTT
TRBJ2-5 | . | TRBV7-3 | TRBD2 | CASSLGPLAGEETQYF | TGTGCCAGCAGCTTAGGCCCACTGGCGGGGGAAGAGACCCAGTACTTC
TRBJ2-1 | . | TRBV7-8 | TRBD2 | CASSSVAGGPPEQFF | TGTGCCAGCAGCTCGGTAGCGGGAGGGCCGCCTGAGCAGTTCTTC
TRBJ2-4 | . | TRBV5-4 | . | CASSLAGQPLQYF | TGTGCCAGCAGCTTGGCAGGACAGCCACTTCAGTACTTC
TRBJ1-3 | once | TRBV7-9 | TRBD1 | CASSEDRALNTIYF | TGTGCCAGCAGCGAAGACAGGGCACTGAACACCATATATTTT
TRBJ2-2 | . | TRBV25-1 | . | CASSALATGELFF | TGTGCCAGCAGTGCCCTAGCCACCGGGGAGCTGTTTTTT